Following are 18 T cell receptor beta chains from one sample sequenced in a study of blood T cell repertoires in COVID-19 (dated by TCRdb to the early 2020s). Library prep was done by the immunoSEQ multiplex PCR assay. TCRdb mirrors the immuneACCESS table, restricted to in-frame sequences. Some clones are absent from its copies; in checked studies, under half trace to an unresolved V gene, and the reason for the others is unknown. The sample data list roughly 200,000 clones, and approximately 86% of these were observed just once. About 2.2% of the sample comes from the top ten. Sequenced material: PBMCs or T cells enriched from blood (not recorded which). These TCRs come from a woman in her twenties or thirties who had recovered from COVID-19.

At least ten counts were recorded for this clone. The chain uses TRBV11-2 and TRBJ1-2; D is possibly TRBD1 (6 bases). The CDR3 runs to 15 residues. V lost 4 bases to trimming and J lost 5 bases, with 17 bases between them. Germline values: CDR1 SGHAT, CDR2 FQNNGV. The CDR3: CASSSVRGRGYGYTF. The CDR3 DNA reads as TGTGCCAGCAGCTCCGTGAGGGGAAGGGGGTATGGCTACACCTTC.

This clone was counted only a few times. The CDR3: CASRLNTEAFF. CDR3 sequence (DNA): TGTGCCAGTCGTCTGAACACTGAAGCTTTCTTT. The V gene is TRBV19, the J gene TRBJ1-1; D is uncertain. V was clipped by 8 bases and J by 0 bases, with 4 bases between them. Germline-derived CDR1 and CDR2 are LNHDA and SQIVND (reference sequence). The CDR3 has 11 amino acids.

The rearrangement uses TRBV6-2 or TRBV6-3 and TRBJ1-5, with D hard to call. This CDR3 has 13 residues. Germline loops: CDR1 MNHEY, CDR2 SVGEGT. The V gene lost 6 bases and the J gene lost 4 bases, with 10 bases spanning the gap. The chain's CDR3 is CASSLDFNQPQHF. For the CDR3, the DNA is TGTGCCAGCAGCCTGGACTTTAATCAGCCCCAGCATTTT.

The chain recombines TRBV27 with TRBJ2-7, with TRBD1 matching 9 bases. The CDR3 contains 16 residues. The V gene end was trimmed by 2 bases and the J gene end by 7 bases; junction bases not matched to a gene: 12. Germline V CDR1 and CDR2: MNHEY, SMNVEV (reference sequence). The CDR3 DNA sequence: TGTGCCAGCAGTTTAGAAGTGGGACAGGGAGGAGTAGAGCAGTACTTC. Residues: CASSLEVGQGGVEQYF.

The CDR3 is CASTGGNYGYTF. The CDR3 DNA is TGTGCCAGCACTGGCGGAAACTATGGCTACACCTTC. J is TRBJ1-2 and V is TRBV5-5; D unresolved. This CDR3 has 12 amino acids. Germline V lookup: CDR1 SGHKS, CDR2 YYEKEE (reference sequence). Trimming removed 6 bases from V and 2 bases from J, with 8 bases in between.

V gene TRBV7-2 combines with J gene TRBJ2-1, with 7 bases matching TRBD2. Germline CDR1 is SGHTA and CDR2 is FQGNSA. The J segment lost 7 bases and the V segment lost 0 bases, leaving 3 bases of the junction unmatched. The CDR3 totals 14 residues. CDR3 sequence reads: CASSLAGGVNEQFF. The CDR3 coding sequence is TGTGCCAGCAGCTTAGCGGGAGGGGTTAATGAGCAGTTCTTC.

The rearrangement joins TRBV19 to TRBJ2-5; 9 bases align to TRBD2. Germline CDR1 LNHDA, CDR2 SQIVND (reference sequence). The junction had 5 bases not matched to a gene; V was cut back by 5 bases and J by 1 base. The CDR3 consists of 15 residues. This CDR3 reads CASSYGSGGQETQYF. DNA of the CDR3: TGTGCCAGTAGTTACGGTAGCGGGGGCCAAGAGACCCAGTACTTC.

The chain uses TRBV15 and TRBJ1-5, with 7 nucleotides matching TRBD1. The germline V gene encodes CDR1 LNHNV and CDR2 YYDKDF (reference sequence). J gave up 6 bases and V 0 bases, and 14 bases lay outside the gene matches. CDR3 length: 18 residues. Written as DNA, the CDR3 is TGTGCCACCAGCAGAGATGGGGGACAGTTCGGAGGGGGTCAGCCCCAGCATTTT. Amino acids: CATSRDGGQFGGGQPQHF.

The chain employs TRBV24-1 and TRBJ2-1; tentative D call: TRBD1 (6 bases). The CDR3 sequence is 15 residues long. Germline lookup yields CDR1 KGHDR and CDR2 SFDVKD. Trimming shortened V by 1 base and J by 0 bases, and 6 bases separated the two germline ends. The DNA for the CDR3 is TGTGCCACCAGTGATTTCAGGGGCTCCTACAATGAGCAGTTCTTC. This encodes CATSDFRGSYNEQFF.

The CDR3 here is CASSLWGASNQPQHF. CDR3 sequence (DNA): TGTGCCAGCAGTTTATGGGGGGCCTCCAATCAGCCCCAGCATTTT. The chain is built from TRBV28 and TRBJ1-5; maybe TRBD1 (6 bases). V lost 0 bases and J 3 bases, leaving 9 bases between the germline ends. From germline, CDR1 is MDHEN and CDR2 SYDVKM. This CDR3 region has 15 residues.

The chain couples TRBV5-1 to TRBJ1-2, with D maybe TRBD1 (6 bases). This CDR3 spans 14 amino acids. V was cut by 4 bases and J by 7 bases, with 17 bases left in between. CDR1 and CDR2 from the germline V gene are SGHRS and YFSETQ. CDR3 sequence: CASSEGEHRGGYTF. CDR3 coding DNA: TGCGCCAGCAGCGAGGGGGAACACAGAGGTGGCTACACCTTC.

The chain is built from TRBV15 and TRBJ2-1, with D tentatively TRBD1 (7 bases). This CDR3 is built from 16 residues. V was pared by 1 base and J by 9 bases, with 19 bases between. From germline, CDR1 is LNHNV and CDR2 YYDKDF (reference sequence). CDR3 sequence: CATSRGLEGARGEQFF. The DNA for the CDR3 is TGTGCCACCAGCAGAGGACTAGAGGGGGCGCGGGGTGAGCAGTTCTTC.

CDR3 nucleotide sequence: TGTGCCAGCTCACCACTCGCCAGGGGCACTGAAGCTTTCTTT. Amino acids: CASSPLARGTEAFF. The chain employs TRBV18 and TRBJ1-1; maybe TRBD1 (6 bases). The CDR3 has 14 amino acids. CDR1 and CDR2 (germline): KGHSH, LQKENI. V lost 1 base, J lost 4 bases, and 10 bases lay in between.

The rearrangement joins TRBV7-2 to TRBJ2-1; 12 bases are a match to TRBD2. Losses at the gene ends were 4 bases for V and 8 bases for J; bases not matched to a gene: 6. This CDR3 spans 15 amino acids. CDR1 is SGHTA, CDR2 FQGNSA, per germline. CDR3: CASSSSGGAGDEQFF. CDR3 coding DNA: TGTGCCAGCAGCTCTAGCGGGGGGGCCGGGGATGAGCAGTTCTTC.

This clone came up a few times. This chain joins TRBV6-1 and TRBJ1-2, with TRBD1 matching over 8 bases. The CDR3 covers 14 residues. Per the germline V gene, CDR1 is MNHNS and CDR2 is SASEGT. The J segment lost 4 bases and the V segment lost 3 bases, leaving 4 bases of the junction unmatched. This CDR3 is CASSDRGRGYGYTF. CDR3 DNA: TGTGCCAGCAGTGACAGGGGGCGAGGCTATGGCTACACCTTC.

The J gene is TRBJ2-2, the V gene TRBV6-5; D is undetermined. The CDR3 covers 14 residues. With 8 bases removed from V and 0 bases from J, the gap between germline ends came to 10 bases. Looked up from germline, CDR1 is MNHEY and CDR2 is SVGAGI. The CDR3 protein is CASSPDPNTGELFF. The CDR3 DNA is TGTGCCAGCTCACCAGATCCGAACACCGGGGAGCTGTTTTTT.

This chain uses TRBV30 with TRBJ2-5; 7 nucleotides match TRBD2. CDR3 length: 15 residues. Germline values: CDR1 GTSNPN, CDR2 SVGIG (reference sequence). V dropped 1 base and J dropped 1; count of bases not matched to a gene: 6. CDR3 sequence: CAWSGSGMGQETQYF. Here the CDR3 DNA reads TGTGCCTGGAGTGGAAGCGGGATGGGCCAAGAGACCCAGTACTTC.

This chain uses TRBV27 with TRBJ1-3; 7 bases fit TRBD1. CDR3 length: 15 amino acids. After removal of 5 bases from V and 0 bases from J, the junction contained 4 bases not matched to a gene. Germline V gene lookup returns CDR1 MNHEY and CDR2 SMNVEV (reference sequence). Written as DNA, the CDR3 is TGTGCCAGCAGTCAGACAGGGAACTCTGGAAACACCATATATTTT. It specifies CASSQTGNSGNTIYF.